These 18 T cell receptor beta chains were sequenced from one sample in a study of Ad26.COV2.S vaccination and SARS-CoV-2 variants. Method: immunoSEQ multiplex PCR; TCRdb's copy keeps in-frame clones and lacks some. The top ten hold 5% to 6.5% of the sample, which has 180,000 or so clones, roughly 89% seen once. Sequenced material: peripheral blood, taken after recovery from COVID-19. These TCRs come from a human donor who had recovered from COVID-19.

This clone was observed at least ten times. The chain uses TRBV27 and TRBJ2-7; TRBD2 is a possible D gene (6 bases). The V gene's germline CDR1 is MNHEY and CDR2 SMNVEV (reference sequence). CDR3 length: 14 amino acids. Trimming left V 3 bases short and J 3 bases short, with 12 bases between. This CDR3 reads CASSFGTGGYEQYF. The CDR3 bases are TGTGCCAGCAGTTTTGGGACTGGAGGCTACGAGCAGTACTTC.

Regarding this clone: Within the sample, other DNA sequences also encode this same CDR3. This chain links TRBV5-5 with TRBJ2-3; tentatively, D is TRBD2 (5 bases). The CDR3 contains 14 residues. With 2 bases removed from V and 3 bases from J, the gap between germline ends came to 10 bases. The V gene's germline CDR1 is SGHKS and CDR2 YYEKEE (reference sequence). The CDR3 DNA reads TGTGCCAGCAGCTTAGAGGGAACAACAGATACGCAGTATTTT. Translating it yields CASSLEGTTDTQYF.

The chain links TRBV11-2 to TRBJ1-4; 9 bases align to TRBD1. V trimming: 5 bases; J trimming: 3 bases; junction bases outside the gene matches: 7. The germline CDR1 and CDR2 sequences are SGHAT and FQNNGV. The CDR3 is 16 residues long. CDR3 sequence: CASSHNRGRANEKLFF. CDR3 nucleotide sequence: TGTGCCAGCAGCCACAACAGGGGGCGGGCTAATGAAAAACTGTTTTTT.

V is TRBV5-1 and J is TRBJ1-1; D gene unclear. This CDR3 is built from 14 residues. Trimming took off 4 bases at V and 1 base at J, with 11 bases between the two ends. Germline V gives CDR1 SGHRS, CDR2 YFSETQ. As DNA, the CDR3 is TGCGCCAGCAGCCTAGACACAACGAACACTGAAGCTTTCTTT. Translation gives CASSLDTTNTEAFF. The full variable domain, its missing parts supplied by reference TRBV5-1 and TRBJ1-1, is KAGVTQTPRYLIKTRGQQVTLSCSPISGHRSVSWYQQTPGQGLQFLFEYFSETQRNKGNFPGRFSGRQFSNSRSEMNVSTLELGDSALYLCASSLDTTNTEAFFGQGTRLTVV.

The CDR3: CASSRSGGVGTEAFF. DNA of the CDR3: TGTGCCAGCAGCCGATCCGGGGGGGTCGGCACTGAAGCTTTCTTT. The V and J genes are TRBV5-5 and TRBJ1-1, with TRBD1 as a possible D gene (5 bases). Trimming left V 4 bases short and J 4 bases short, with 17 bases between. The CDR3 is 15 amino acids. CDR1 and CDR2 from the germline V gene are SGHKS and YYEKEE (reference sequence).

CDR3 nucleotides: TGTGCCAGCAGCTCAGAACGGACTAGCGGGAGGTTCGGTGAGCAGTTCTTC. The encoded protein is CASSSERTSGRFGEQFF. The chain uses TRBV7-3 and TRBJ2-1, with 14 positions matching TRBD2. The CDR3 spans 17 residues. Trimming at V came to 4 bases and at J to 9 bases, leaving 11 bases not matched to a gene. CDR1 SGHTA and CDR2 FQGTGA come from the germline V gene.

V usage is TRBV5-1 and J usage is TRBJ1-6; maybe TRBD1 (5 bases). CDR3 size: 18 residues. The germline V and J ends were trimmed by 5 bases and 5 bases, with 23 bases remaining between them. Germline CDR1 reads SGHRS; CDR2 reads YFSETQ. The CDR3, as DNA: TGCGCCAGCAGGTCGGGGGGTGGCAGAACCTACCATAATTCACCCCTCCACTTT. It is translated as CASRSGGGRTYHNSPLHF.

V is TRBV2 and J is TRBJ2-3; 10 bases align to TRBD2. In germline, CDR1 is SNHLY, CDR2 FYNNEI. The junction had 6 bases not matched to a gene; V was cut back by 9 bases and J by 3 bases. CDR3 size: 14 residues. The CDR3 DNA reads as TGTGCCAGACCCGGGACTAGCGAGACAGATACGCAGTATTTT. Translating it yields CARPGTSETDTQYF. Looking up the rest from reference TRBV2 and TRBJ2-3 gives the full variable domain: EPEVTQTPSHQVTQMGQEVILRCVPISNHLYFYWYRQILGQKVEFLVSFYNNEISEKSEIFDDQFSVERPDGSNFTLKIRSTKLEDSAMYFCARPGTSETDTQYFGPGTRLTVL.

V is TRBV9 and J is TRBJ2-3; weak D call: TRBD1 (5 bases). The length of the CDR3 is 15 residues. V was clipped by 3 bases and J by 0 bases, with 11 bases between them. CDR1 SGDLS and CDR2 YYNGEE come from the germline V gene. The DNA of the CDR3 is TGTGCCAGCAGCGAAGGGGCTACTAGCACAGATACGCAGTATTTT. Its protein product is CASSEGATSTDTQYF.

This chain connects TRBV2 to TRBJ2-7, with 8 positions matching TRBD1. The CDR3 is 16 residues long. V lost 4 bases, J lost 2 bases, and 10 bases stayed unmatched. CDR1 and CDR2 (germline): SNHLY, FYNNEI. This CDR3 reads CASSGAGQGVAYEQYF. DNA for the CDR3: TGTGCCAGCAGTGGGGCCGGACAGGGAGTCGCCTACGAGCAGTACTTC.

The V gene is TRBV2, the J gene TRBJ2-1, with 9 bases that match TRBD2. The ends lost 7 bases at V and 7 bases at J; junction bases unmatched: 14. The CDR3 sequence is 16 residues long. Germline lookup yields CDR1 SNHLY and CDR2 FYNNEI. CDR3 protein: CASIQRGGRAENEQFF. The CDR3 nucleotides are TGTGCCAGCATCCAGAGGGGCGGGAGGGCCGAGAATGAGCAGTTCTTC.

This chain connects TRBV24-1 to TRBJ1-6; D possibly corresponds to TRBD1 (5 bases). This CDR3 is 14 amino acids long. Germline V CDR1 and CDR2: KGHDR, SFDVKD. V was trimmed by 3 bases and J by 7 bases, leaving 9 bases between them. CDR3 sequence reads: CATSDDRTNSPLHF. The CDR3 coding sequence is TGTGCCACCAGTGATGACAGAACCAATTCACCCCTCCACTTT.

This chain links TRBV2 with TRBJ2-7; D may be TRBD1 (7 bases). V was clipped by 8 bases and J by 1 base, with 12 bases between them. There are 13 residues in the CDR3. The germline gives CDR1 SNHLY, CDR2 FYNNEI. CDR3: CASAGTESYEQYF. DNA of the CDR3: TGTGCCAGCGCGGGGACAGAGTCCTACGAGCAGTACTTC.

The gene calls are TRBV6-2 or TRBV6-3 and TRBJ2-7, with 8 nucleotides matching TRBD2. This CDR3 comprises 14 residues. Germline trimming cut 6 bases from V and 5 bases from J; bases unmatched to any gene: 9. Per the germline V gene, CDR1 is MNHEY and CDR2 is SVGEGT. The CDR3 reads CASSLPGGAHEQYF. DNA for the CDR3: TGTGCCAGCAGCCTTCCGGGGGGGGCCCACGAGCAGTACTTC.

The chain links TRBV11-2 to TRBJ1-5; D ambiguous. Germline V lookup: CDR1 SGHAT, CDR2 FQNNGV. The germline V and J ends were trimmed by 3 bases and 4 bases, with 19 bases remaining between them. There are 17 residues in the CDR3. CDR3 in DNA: TGTGCCAGCAGCTTGGAAATTGGGCCACTTGGGAATCAGCCCCAGCATTTT. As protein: CASSLEIGPLGNQPQHF.

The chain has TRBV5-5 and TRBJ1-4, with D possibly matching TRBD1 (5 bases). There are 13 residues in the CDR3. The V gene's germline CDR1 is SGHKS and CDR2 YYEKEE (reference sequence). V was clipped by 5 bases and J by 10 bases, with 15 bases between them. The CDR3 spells CASRLGGERKLFF. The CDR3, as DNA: TGTGCCAGCAGGCTGGGAGGGGAACGAAAACTGTTTTTT.

CDR3 DNA: TGTGCCAGCTCACCATCCCAGGGGGCCCTCAACACCGGGGAGCTGTTTTTT. It specifies CASSPSQGALNTGELFF. This rearrangement joins TRBV18 to TRBJ2-2; 8 bases match TRBD1. Germline V CDR1 and CDR2: KGHSH, LQKENI. The CDR3 extends over 17 amino acids. The V gene end was trimmed by 2 bases and the J gene end by 2 bases; junction bases not matched to a gene: 7.

CDR3 residues: CATSREYQETQYF. DNA for the CDR3: TGTGCCACCAGCAGAGAATACCAAGAGACCCAGTACTTC. This chain links TRBV15 with TRBJ2-5; no clear D. The V end was cut by 0 bases, the J end by 0 bases, with 2 bases between. CDR3 length: 13 amino acids. Germline lookup yields CDR1 LNHNV and CDR2 YYDKDF (reference sequence).